The 12 T cell receptor beta chains given below trace back to one sample, sequenced in a study of cytomegalovirus exposure and HLA in healthy donors. With 60 Vbeta and 13 Jbeta primers, the PCR was carried out. Sequenced by immunoSEQ multiplex PCR; TCRdb stores in-frame clones only, minus some. Here the sample spans just under 45,000 clones, roughly 51% being singletons. Sequencing was carried out using PBMCs. The receptors shown here come from a man in his fifties or sixties in good health and CMV-seronegative.

This chain joins TRBV29-1 and TRBJ2-7; D unresolved. V gave up 7 bases and J gave up 1 base, with 8 bases separating them. Germline CDR1 is SQVTM and CDR2 is ANQGSEA. The CDR3 consists of 11 residues. The CDR3 spells CSAASSYEQYF. Here the CDR3 DNA reads TGCAGCGCCGCCAGTTCCTACGAGCAGTACTTC.

V is TRBV27 and J is TRBJ2-1; no clear D. Trimming removed 6 bases from V and 10 bases from J, with 16 bases in between. The germline V gene has CDR1 MNHEY and CDR2 SMNVEV (reference sequence). The CDR3 totals 13 residues. CDR3 nucleotides: TGTGCCAGCAGGATCCCCGGGTTCCGGGAGCAGTTCTTC. The encoded protein is CASRIPGFREQFF.

This clone has more than one count but fewer than ten. At the DNA level, this CDR3 is encoded by other sequences in the same sample as well. The chain uses TRBV6-5 and TRBJ1-1; weak D call: TRBD1 (5 bases). Trimming stripped 6 bases from V and 4 bases from J, with 18 bases between. The CDR3 loop spans 15 amino acids. Germline V gene lookup returns CDR1 MNHEY and CDR2 SVGAGI. The CDR3: CASSLGGDRSTEAFF. In nucleotides, the CDR3 is TGTGCCAGCAGCCTAGGAGGGGATCGGTCCACTGAAGCTTTCTTT.

This clone was picked up a small number of times. An end of the junction differs from the germline gene, which may be a read error. The rearrangement joins TRBV10-3 to TRBJ2-5; D is uncertain. The CDR3 length is 11 residues. The germline gives CDR1 ENHRY, CDR2 SYGVKD. The CDR3 loop reads CAISDQETQYF. The CDR3 nucleotides read TGTGCCATCAGTGACCAGGAGACCCAGTACTTC.

The chain recombines TRBV10-3 with TRBJ2-6; a possible D gene is TRBD1 (5 bases). From germline, CDR1 is ENHRY and CDR2 SYGVKD. This CDR3 is built from 16 residues. The germline V and J ends were trimmed by 3 bases and 3 bases, with 12 bases remaining between them. The CDR3 here is CAISEGRGGGANVLTF. CDR3 nucleotide sequence: TGTGCCATCAGTGAAGGAAGGGGCGGTGGGGCCAACGTCCTGACTTTC.

The chain combines TRBV7-7 with TRBJ2-7; a weak D match, TRBD1 (5 bases). CDR3 length: 14 amino acids. The germline CDR1 and CDR2 sequences are SSHAT and FNYEAQ (reference sequence). V lost 5 bases to trimming and J lost 2 bases, with 13 bases between them. The CDR3 DNA reads TGTGCCAGCAGCCCAGGGCAGGGTGCCTACGAGCAGTACTTC. Amino acids: CASSPGQGAYEQYF.

In this sample, this clone turned up a few times. The V and J genes are TRBV9 and TRBJ2-2; TRBD1 matches at 7 bases. The CDR3 covers 17 residues. Germline-derived CDR1 and CDR2 are SGDLS and YYNGEE. Germline trimming cut 0 bases from V and 6 bases from J; bases unmatched to any gene: 11. The DNA for the CDR3 is TGTGCCAGCAGCGTAGATGTCTTGAGGGGGCGGGCCGGGGAGCTGTTTTTT. Translation: CASSVDVLRGRAGELFF.

The V and J genes are TRBV2 and TRBJ2-1; TRBD1 agrees at 7 bases. Germline loops: CDR1 SNHLY, CDR2 FYNNEI. CDR3 length: 13 amino acids. The J segment lost 4 bases and the V segment lost 10 bases, leaving 7 bases of the junction unmatched. In DNA form, the CDR3 reads TGTGCCACCCGACAGGGATCTTACAATGAGCAGTTCTTC. This sequence encodes CATRQGSYNEQFF.

The chain joins TRBV11-2 to TRBJ1-1, with a weak D call TRBD1 (6 bases). Germline V gene sequence: CDR1 SGHAT, CDR2 FQNNGV. This CDR3 has 12 residues. V shed 5 bases and J shed 7 bases, with 11 bases lying between them. CDR3 residues: CASSLDRIEAFF. As DNA, the CDR3 is TGTGCCAGCAGCCTCGACAGGATTGAAGCTTTCTTT.

The chain employs TRBV14 and TRBJ2-1; no firm D call. Deletions cut 4 bases from V and 2 bases from J, with 12 bases between. CDR1 is SGHDN and CDR2 is FVKESK in the germline V gene. CDR3 length: 15 residues. The DNA for the CDR3 is TGTGCCAGCAGCCTTGATGTGGCAGCCTACAATGAGCAGTTCTTC. It translates to CASSLDVAAYNEQFF.

This clone appeared a single time. The chain uses TRBV28 and TRBJ2-1; possibly TRBD2 for D (6 bases). V lost 8 bases and J lost 9, with 23 bases in between. The length of the CDR3 is 15 residues. Germline V gives CDR1 MDHEN, CDR2 SYDVKM. The CDR3 loop reads CASRSNRRVGFEQFF. CDR3 sequence (DNA): TGTGCCAGCCGTTCCAATCGGAGGGTAGGGTTTGAGCAGTTCTTC.

The chain joins TRBV4-2 to TRBJ1-2, with D hard to call. This CDR3 comprises 15 residues. V lost 0 bases to trimming and J lost 0 bases, with 8 bases between them. Germline V gene lookup returns CDR1 LGHNA and CDR2 YNFKEQ. CDR3 coding DNA: TGTGCCAGCAGCCAAGATTATAAATCTAACTATGGCTACACCTTC. Protein product: CASSQDYKSNYGYTF.